This T cell receptor beta chain was identified in a study of blood T cells in healthy people across ages. For the study at large: Template switching captured about one barcoded beta molecule per two T cells.

This clonotype was counted between two and nine times. The CDR3 runs to 15 residues. CDR1 is WSHSY, CDR2 SAAADI, per germline. Trimming left V 3 bases short and J 0 bases short, with 10 bases between. With a J-beta primer mix and a sample-barcoded 5' primer, a second PCR ran about 7 to 11 cycles. MiXCR, applied by TCRdb to the 5' RACE reads, yields one record per CDR3 protein. The data contain some 1.7 million distinct CDR3 sequences, about 30% of them singletons. In terms of origin and age, donors were healthy Caucasian individuals from Russia aged about 6 to 90. The chain joins TRBV10-2 to TRBJ2-3; D unresolved. The origin of this receptor is a woman aged 25 to 39 in good health. The sequenced material came from blood. The CDR3: CASSEIRRSTDTQYF. CDR3 nucleotides: TGCGCCAGCAGTGAAATAAGGAGAAGCACAGATACGCAGTATTTT.